This T cell receptor beta chain was identified in a study of cytomegalovirus exposure and HLA in healthy donors. This clone came up a few times. Its specificity is not known. The study, taken as a whole, reports: Data from an earlier analysis indicated that most TCR beta V segments were productive either about 90% or about 30% of the time. Reportedly, TCR beta sequences accurately predicted HLA-A and HLA-B alleles in most subjects.

The PCR used 60 Vbeta and 13 Jbeta primers. TCRdb's copy holds only in-frame clones and misses some; the assay was immunoSEQ multiplex PCR. This repertoire shows around 150,000 clones, approximately 80% found once; its top ten account for 2.5% to 3.5%. Germline CDR1 and CDR2: MNHEY and SVGAGI. The V end was cut by 4 bases, the J end by 13 bases, with 25 bases between. The CDR3 contains 16 residues. The chain carries TRBV6-5 and TRBJ1-4; no definite D call. What was sequenced was PBMCs. This clonotype was sampled from a man aged 35-49 years in good health and CMV-seronegative. DNA of the CDR3: TGTGCCAGCAGTTCCTGGTCTCCCGGCGGAGGTTCGGGACTGTTTTTT. Its protein product is CASSSWSPGGGSGLFF.